This TCR beta chain stems from a study of CD8 T cells in Susac syndrome. When the RNA was reverse transcribed, random hexamers were used with an input of about 0.5 to 1 ug. An immunoSEQ multiplex PCR generated amplified TCR beta CDR3 products spanning 54 Vbeta and 13 Jbeta. TCRdb itself ran the immunoSEQ multiplex PCR reads through MiXCR, one entry per CDR3 protein. This table has approximately 180,000 distinct CDR3 sequences, approximately 94% appearing once. Negative isolation yielded CD8+ and CD4+ T cells; FACS enriched TEMRA cells. Trimming left V 5 bases short and J 6 bases short, with 22 bases between. Germline CDR1 and CDR2: SGHRS and YFSETQ. The CDR3 consists of 16 residues.

The TCR was taken from a human donor with multiple sclerosis. The sequenced material came from CD4+ T cells from PBMCs. This chain connects TRBV5-1 to TRBJ2-3; possibly TRBD2 for D (7 bases). The CDR3 DNA follows: TGCGCCAGCAGAGGGGGAGCGGGGACCGACAGGGATACGCAGTATTTT. Translation gives CASRGGAGTDRDTQYF.